A selection of T cell receptor beta chains follows, all from one sample in a study of tumor-infiltrating lymphocytes in primary liver carcinoma. TCRdb called the multiplex PCR reads again in MiXCR, with one record for every CDR3 protein. The table lists 300,000 to 350,000 distinct CDR3 sequences, 65% of them singletons. The sequenced material came from peripheral blood. The receptor source for this set is a man in his forties with primary liver carcinoma and hepatitis B virus infection. Both conserved end residues are part of each CDR3. The D gene is left open where the match is weak. Part of the rows lack a size; the others show once, few, many or a class for expanded clones.

v_gene	j_gene	abundance	d_gene	CDR3nt	CDR3aa
TRBV6-2/TRBV6-3	TRBJ2-1	-	TRBD2	TGTGTCAGCAAGGGACTAGCGGGAGTCGGATTGGGCAATGAGCAGTTCTTC	CVSKGLAGVGLGNEQFF
TRBV6-5	TRBJ2-3	-	TRBD1	TGTGCCAGCAGTTACTCGGGACAGACTGGAGATACGCAGTATTTT	CASSYSGQTGDTQYF
TRBV29-1	TRBJ2-5	-	TRBD2	TGCAGCGTTGCCCCTTTAACCGGGGGGATCCAGTACTTC	CSVAPLTGGIQYF
TRBV5-1	TRBJ2-5	-	TRBD2	TGCGCCAGCAGCTTGGCCGGGACTAGCGGGAGTCGGGAGACCCAGTACTTC	CASSLAGTSGSRETQYF
TRBV11-2	TRBJ2-2	-	-	TGTGCCAACCGCTTAGTAGACACCGGGGAGCTGTTTTTT	CANRLVDTGELFF
TRBV14	TRBJ2-1	-	-	TGTGCCAGCAGCCAAGGGACCATCCCCTTGGATGAGCAGTTCTTC	CASSQGTIPLDEQFF
TRBV6-5	TRBJ1-1	-	-	TGTGCCAGCAGTTACCTCCCCCCGGGGCTACTAGGGAGGACTGAAGCTTTCTTT	CASSYLPPGLLGRTEAFF
TRBV30	TRBJ2-5	-	-	TGTGCGGGAAGCTGGGGGGTAGCAGAGACCCAGTACTTC	CAGSWGVAETQYF
TRBV5-6	TRBJ2-1	-	-	TGTGCCAGCAGCTTGGTATCGGGTGAGCAGTTCTTC	CASSLVSGEQFF
TRBV5-4	TRBJ1-2	-	TRBD1	TGTGCCAGCAGCCCGGGGACAGGCGATGGTTATGGCTACACCTTC	CASSPGTGDGYGYTF
TRBV13	TRBJ2-6	-	-	TGTGCCAGCAGCCCGGAAGGAAATACTGGGGCCAACGTCCTGACTTTC	CASSPEGNTGANVLTF
TRBV5-4	TRBJ2-4	-	-	TGTGCCAGCAGCGGCGTGGAGGGGGAGAACATTCAGTACTTC	CASSGVEGENIQYF
TRBV5-1	TRBJ1-1	few	-	TGCGCTAGCAGCCAACAAGATTTGGGACAAGGCACTGAAGCTTTCTTT	CASSQQDLGQGTEAFF
TRBV10-3	TRBJ2-3	-	-	TGTGCCATCGGCATACAGGGCCCTAGCACAGATACGCAGTATTTT	CAIGIQGPSTDTQYF
TRBV11-2	TRBJ2-2	-	TRBD2	TGTGCCAGCAGCCGAGTGGCGGCTAGCGGGAGAAGCGGGGAGCTGCTTTTT	CASSRVAASGRSGELLF
TRBV5-4	TRBJ2-3	-	-	TGTGCCAGCAGCCCGACTAATAGCACAGATACGCAGTATTTT	CASSPTNSTDTQYF
TRBV29-1	TRBJ2-3	-	TRBD2	TGCAGCTTTAACCGAAAGTCTAGCGGCACTGATACGCAGTATTTT	CSFNRKSSGTDTQYF
TRBV30	TRBJ1-1	few	-	TGTGCCTGGAGTGGACCTTCGGGGGGGGTCTTT	CAWSGPSGGVF
TRBV6-2/TRBV6-3	TRBJ2-7	many	TRBD1	TGTGCCAGCAGTTCAACATCCGGGACAGGGGCGGACGAGCAGTACTTC	CASSSTSGTGADEQYF
TRBV6-1	TRBJ1-6	few	-	TGTGCCAGCCTTATAGGGGGGTTCGCCTATTCACCCCTCCACTTT	CASLIGGFAYSPLHF
TRBV5-6	TRBJ2-7	-	TRBD2	TGTGCCAGCAACATGGTGCTAGCGGGTGAAAGAACCTACGAGCAGTACTTC	CASNMVLAGERTYEQYF
TRBV11-2	TRBJ2-3	-	-	TGTACCAGCAGCTTACTGCTCCCGTGGCAAGATACGCAGTATTTT	CTSSLLLPWQDTQYF
TRBV10-3	TRBJ2-7	-	-	TGTGCCATCAGGGCAGGACAATCCTACGAGAGGTACTTC	CAIRAGQSYERYF
TRBV10-2	TRBJ1-2	many	-	TGCGCCAGCAGGGATCCCTGGGGGATCGACTATGGCTACACCTTC	CASRDPWGIDYGYTF
TRBV28	TRBJ1-2	few	-	TGTGCCAGCAGCCGTAACTATGGCTACACCTTC	CASSRNYGYTF
TRBV6-6	TRBJ2-3	few	-	TGTGCCAGCAGTTACGGCGGACCTAGCACAGATACGCAGTATTTT	CASSYGGPSTDTQYF
TRBV11-2	TRBJ2-1	-	TRBD2	TGTACCGGCAGCCCCCAACGGGAGGGATTGGGTGAGCAGTTCTTC	CTGSPQREGLGEQFF
TRBV5-6	TRBJ1-1	-	TRBD1	TGTGTCAGCAGCTTCATGACAGGGGCAGACCCTGAAGCTTTCTTT	CVSSFMTGADPEAFF
TRBV4-1	TRBJ2-1	many	TRBD2	TGCGCCAGCAGCCCCGGGGTAGCGGGATCCGCCTACAATGAGCAGTTCTTC	CASSPGVAGSAYNEQFF
TRBV11-2	TRBJ2-2	-	TRBD1	TGCGCCAGCAACCGTACAGGGGACACCGGGGAGCTGTCTTTT	CASNRTGDTGELSF
TRBV11-2	TRBJ2-3	-	TRBD2	TGTGCCAGCAGCGGGTGGGGACTAGCGGGAGGCCCAGAAACCGGGCCTAACACAGATACGCAGTATTTT	CASSGWGLAGGPETGPNTDTQYF
TRBV11-2	TRBJ2-1	-	-	TGCGCCAGCGGCTTATACCCCTTAGGAGACTCTCCATCTAAAAACTCCTACAATGAGCAGTTCTTC	CASGLYPLGDSPSKNSYNEQFF
TRBV6-5	TRBJ1-4	many	-	TGTGCCAGCAGTTATACCTTACCGGCGGTTAATGAAAAACTGTTTTTT	CASSYTLPAVNEKLFF
TRBV28	TRBJ2-3	few	-	TGTGCCAGCAGTGGACAGAACCCAGATACGCAGTATTTT	CASSGQNPDTQYF
TRBV11-1	TRBJ2-7	many	-	TGTGCCAGCAGGGGGAAGCGATCCTACGAGCAGTACTTC	CASRGKRSYEQYF
TRBV30	TRBJ2-7	-	-	TGTGCCTGGATGGAGGGGTCGGGGGAGCAGTATTTC	CAWMEGSGEQYF
TRBV6-2/TRBV6-3	TRBJ2-1	once	-	TGTGCCATCAGCTACCCCCTCTACCCCTACAATGAGCAGTTCTTC	CAISYPLYPYNEQFF
TRBV11-2	TRBJ2-1	-	-	TGTGCCAGCAGCTTAGATGGGATATCCTGCGAGCAGTTCTTC	CASSLDGISCEQFF
TRBV28	TRBJ2-2	-	-	TGTGCCAGCACCCTTTTGGGCGGAGGGGCCGGGGAGCTGTTTTTT	CASTLLGGGAGELFF
TRBV6-2/TRBV6-3	TRBJ1-5	-	TRBD1	TGTGCCAGCAGGATAGGGGGCAAAGGCAATCAGCCCCAGCATTTT	CASRIGGKGNQPQHF
TRBV11-3	TRBJ2-7	-	-	TGTGCAAGCAGCTTAGAGGGACGGCTCTACGAGCATTACTTC	CASSLEGRLYEHYF
TRBV11-2	TRBJ1-4	many	TRBD1	TGTGCCAGCAGCTTACAGACAGGGTATGAAAAACTGTTTTTT	CASSLQTGYEKLFF